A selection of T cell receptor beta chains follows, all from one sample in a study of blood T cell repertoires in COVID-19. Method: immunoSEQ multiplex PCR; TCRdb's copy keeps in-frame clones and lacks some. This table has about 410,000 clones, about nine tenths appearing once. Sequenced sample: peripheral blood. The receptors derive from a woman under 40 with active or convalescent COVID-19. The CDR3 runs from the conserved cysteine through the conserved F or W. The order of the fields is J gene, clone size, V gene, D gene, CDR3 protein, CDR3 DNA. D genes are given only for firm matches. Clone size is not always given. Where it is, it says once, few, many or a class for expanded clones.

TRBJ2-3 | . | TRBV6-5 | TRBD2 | CASSSRGLDVGTQYF | TGTGCCAGCAGTTCCCGAGGACTAGATGTCGGTACGCAGTATTTT
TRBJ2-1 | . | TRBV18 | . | CASSPRYSYNEQFF | TGTGCCAGCTCACCACGATACAGTTACAATGAGCAGTTCTTC
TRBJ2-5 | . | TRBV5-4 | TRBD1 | CASSWTTGSGETQYF | TGTGCCAGCAGCTGGACGACAGGGAGTGGTGAGACCCAGTACTTC
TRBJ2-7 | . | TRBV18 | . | CASSPPGAYEQYF | TGTGCCAGCTCACCACCGGGCGCCTACGAGCAGTACTTC
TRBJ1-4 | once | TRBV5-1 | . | CASSLDGATNEKLFF | TGCGCCAGCAGCTTGGACGGAGCAACTAATGAAAAACTGTTTTTT
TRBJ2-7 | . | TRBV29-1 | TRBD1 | CSVANELNGQGNYEQYF | TGCAGCGTCGCGAACGAGCTTAACGGACAGGGAAACTACGAGCAGTACTTC
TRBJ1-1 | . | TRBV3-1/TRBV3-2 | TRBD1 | CASSLEGGQGVTEAFF | TGTGCCAGCAGCCTGGAGGGTGGACAGGGGGTCACTGAAGCTTTCTTT
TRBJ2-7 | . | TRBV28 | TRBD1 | CATGTGGYEQYF | TGTGCCACCGGGACAGGGGGCTACGAGCAGTACTTC
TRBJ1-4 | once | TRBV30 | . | CAWQGELNEKLFF | TGTGCCTGGCAAGGGGAACTTAATGAAAAACTGTTTTTT
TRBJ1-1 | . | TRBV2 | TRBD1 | CASSNGQGEAFF | TGTGCCAGCAGCAACGGACAGGGTGAAGCTTTCTTT
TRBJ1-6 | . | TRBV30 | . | CAWRETEGNSPLHF | TGTGCCTGGAGGGAGACAGAAGGCAATTCACCCCTCCACTTT
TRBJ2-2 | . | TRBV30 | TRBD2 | CAWRRGTSGATGELFF | TGTGCCTGGAGGAGGGGGACTAGCGGGGCCACCGGGGAGCTGTTTTTT
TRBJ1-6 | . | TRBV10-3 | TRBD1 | CAISELFRDREDSPLHF | TGTGCCATCAGTGAGTTATTTCGGGACAGGGAGGATTCACCCCTCCACTTT
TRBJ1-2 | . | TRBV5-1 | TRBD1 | CASSHQLTGEGYTF | TGCGCCAGCAGCCACCAACTGACAGGGGAAGGCTACACCTTC
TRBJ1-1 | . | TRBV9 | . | CASSVAGNTEAFF | TGTGCCAGCAGCGTAGCAGGGAACACTGAAGCTTTCTTT
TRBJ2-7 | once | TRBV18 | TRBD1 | CASSYGTAVEQYF | TGTGCCAGCTCATACGGGACAGCGGTAGAGCAGTACTTC
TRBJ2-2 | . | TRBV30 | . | CAWKRGGSNTGELFF | TGTGCCTGGAAGAGGGGGGGCTCTAACACCGGGGAGCTGTTTTTT
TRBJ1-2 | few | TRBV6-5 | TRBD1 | CASRAAGTGDGYTF | TGTGCCAGCAGGGCCGCCGGGACAGGGGATGGCTACACCTTC
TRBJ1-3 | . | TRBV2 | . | CASRPTGGSGNTIYF | TGTGCCAGCAGGCCAACGGGGGGCTCTGGAAACACCATATATTTT
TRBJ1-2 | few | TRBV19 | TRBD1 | CASSTRGQGGTGYTF | TGTGCCAGTAGTACGAGGGGACAGGGGGGAACGGGCTACACCTTC
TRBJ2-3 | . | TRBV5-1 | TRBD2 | CASSLDPTSGRADTQYF | TGCGCCAGCAGCTTGGATCCGACTAGCGGGAGGGCAGATACGCAGTATTTT
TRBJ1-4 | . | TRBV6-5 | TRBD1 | CASSYRPGQGNEKLFF | TGTGCCAGCAGTTACAGACCGGGACAGGGTAATGAAAAACTGTTTTTT
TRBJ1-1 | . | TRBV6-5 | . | CASPSGGALNTEAFF | TGTGCCAGCCCAAGCGGGGGGGCCTTGAACACTGAAGCTTTCTTT
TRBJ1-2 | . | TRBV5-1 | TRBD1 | CASSLEQGANYGYTF | TGCGCCAGCAGCTTGGAACAGGGGGCTAACTATGGCTACACCTTC
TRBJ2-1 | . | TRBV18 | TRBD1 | CAGTGGGPYNEQFF | TGTGCCGGAACAGGGGGCGGCCCCTACAATGAGCAGTTCTTC
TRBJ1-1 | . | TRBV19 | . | CATKVPGGPGSEAFF | TGTGCCACTAAGGTGCCAGGAGGACCTGGAAGTGAAGCTTTCTTT
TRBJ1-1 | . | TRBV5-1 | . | CASSLEGGKNTEAFF | TGCGCCAGCAGCTTGGAGGGAGGGAAGAACACTGAAGCTTTCTTT
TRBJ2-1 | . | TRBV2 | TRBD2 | CASSVGLAGGNEQFF | TGTGCCAGCAGTGTGGGACTAGCGGGGGGCAATGAGCAGTTCTTC
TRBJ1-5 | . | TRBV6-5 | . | CAGRTGDSNQPQHF | TGTGCCGGTAGGACGGGGGATAGCAATCAGCCCCAGCATTTT
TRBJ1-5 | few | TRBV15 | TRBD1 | CATSKRDRAQPQHF | TGTGCCACCAGCAAGCGGGACAGGGCTCAGCCCCAGCATTTT
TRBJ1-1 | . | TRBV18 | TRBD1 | CASSPQTGFLEGTEAFF | TGTGCCAGCTCCCCTCAGACAGGGTTCCTCGAGGGCACTGAAGCTTTCTTT
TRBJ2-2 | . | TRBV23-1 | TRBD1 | CASSQSEAVRGHTGELFF | TGCGCCAGCAGTCAATCTGAGGCCGTCAGGGGGCATACCGGGGAGCTGTTTTTT
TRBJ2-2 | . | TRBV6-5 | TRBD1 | CASSLGQDTTGELFF | TGTGCCAGCAGCCTGGGACAGGACACAACCGGGGAGCTGTTTTTT
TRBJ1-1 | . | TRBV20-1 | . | CSATSDTEAFF | TGCAGTGCTACCTCGGACACTGAAGCTTTCTTT
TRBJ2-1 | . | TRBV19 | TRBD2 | CASSIDRAGSSYNEQFF | TGTGCCAGTAGTATAGATAGAGCGGGATCCTCCTACAATGAGCAGTTCTTC